This T cell receptor (beta chain) is drawn from a study of CD8 T cells in Susac syndrome. Regarding the study as a whole: The study identified roughly seventeen and five Susac-specific public clones in total CD8+ and CD8+ TEMRA repertoires.

RNA, at roughly 0.5 to 1 ug, was reverse transcribed with random hexamers. TCRdb processed the immunoSEQ multiplex PCR reads anew with MiXCR; each CDR3 protein has one entry. Of around 150,000 distinct CDR3 sequences listed, 95% are singletons. V was cut by 2 bases and J by 3 bases, with 5 bases left in between. Per the germline V gene, CDR1 is SGHTA and CDR2 is FQGTGA. CDR3 length: 14 residues. The study sequenced TCR beta in blood CD8+ and CD4+ T cells. Notes on this clonotype: Its antigen is unknown.

This chain connects TRBV7-3 to TRBJ2-6, with unresolved D. The origin of this receptor is a human donor with Susac syndrome. Sample: CD8+ T cells from PBMCs. The CDR3 loop reads CASSLDYGANVLTF. For the CDR3, the DNA is TGTGCCAGCAGCTTAGATTATGGGGCCAACGTCCTGACTTTC.